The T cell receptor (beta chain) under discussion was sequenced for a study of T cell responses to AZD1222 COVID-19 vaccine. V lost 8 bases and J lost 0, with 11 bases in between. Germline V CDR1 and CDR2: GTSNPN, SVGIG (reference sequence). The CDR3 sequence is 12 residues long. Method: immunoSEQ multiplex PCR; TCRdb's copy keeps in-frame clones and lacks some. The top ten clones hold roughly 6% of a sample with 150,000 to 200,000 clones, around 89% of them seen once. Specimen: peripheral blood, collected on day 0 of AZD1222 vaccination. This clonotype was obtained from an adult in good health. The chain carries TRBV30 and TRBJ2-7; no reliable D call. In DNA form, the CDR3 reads TGTGCCGGTACCAGGAGCTCCTACGAGCAGTACTTC. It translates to CAGTRSSYEQYF.